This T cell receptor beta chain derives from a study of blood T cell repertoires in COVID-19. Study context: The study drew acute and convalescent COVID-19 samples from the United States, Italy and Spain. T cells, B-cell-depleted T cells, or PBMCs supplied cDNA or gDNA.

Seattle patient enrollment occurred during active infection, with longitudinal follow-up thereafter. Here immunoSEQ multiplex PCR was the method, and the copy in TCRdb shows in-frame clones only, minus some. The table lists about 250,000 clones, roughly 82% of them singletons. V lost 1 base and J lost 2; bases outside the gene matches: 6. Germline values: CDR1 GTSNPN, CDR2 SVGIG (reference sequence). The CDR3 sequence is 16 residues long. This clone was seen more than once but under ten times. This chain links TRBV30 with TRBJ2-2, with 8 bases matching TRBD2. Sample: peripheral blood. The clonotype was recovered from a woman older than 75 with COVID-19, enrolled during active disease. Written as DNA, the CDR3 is TGTGCCTGGAGTGACCCGGGGGGGATTAACACCGGGGAGCTGTTTTTT. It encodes CAWSDPGGINTGELFF. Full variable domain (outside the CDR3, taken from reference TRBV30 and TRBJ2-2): SQTIHQWPATLVQPVGSPLSLECTVEGTSNPNLYWYRQAAGRGLQLLFYSVGIGQISSEVPQNLSASRPQDRQFILSSKKLLLSDSGFYLCAWSDPGGINTGELFFGEGSRLTVL.